This TCR beta chain was obtained from a study of T cell responses to AZD1222 COVID-19 vaccine. Profiled with immunoSEQ multiplex PCR; TCRdb holds only in-frame clones, not every one. Of 250,000 to 300,000 clones listed, almost 95% are singletons. A remark on this clone: Its antigen is not identified.

General study results and limits: Clonal diversity may have been underestimated, and the donors were mostly white British, with more females than males.

V trimming: 6 bases; J trimming: 8 bases; junction bases outside the gene matches: 7. Germline V gene sequence: CDR1 MNHEY, CDR2 SVGAGI. The CDR3 has 15 amino acids. Sample: peripheral blood, taken 28 days after the second AZD1222 dose. The chain employs TRBV6-5 and TRBJ2-3; 14 bases fit TRBD2. The origin of this receptor is an adult who received the AZD1222 COVID-19 vaccine. As DNA, the CDR3 is TGTGCCAGCAGGCGGACTAGCGGGAGGCCGGGTACGCAGTATTTT. It is translated as CASRRTSGRPGTQYF.